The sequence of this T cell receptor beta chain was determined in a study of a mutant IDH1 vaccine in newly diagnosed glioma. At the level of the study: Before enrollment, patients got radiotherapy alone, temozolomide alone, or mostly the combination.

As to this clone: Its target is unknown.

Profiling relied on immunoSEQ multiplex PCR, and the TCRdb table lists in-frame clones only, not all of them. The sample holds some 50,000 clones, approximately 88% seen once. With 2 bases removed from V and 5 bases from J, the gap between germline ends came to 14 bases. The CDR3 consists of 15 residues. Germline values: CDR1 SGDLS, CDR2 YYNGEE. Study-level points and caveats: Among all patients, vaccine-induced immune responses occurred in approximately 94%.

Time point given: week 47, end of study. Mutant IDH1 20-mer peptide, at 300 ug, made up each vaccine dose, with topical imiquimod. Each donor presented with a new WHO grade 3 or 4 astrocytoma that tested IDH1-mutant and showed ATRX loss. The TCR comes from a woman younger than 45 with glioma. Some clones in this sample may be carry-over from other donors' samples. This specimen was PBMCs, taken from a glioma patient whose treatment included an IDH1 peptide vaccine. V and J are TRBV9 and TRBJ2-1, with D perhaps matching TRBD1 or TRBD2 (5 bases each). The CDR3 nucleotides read TGTGCCAGCAGCGTTGGGGGAGTGATCAACAATGAGCAGTTCTTC. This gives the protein CASSVGGVINNEQFF.